These 9 T cell receptor beta chains were all obtained from the same sample, sequenced in a study of T cell repertoires and HLA-DP antigens. Label represents: CD137+ CD4 T cells sorted after culture with HeLa expressing allogeneic HLA-DP. HeLa stimulator cells carried retrovirally transduced HLA-DPA1/DPB1, HLA-DM, invariant chain and CD80. After about 16 days' expansion, CD4+ cells were restimulated around 23 h with HeLa expressing allogeneic DPB1. Repertoires were generated with immunoSEQ multiplex PCR, while TCRdb's copy carries only in-frame clones and drops some. The data hold just over 800 clones, with about half observed a single time. The sequencing input was alloreactive CD137+ CD4+ T cells from cultured PBMCs. Documented subset: CD137+ CD4+ cells sorted after roughly 23 h restimulation with the allogeneic HLA-DP-expressing HeLa cells. These receptors all come from a man aged 55-75 years in good health and CMV-seronegative.

This chain joins TRBV25-1 and TRBJ1-3; no reliable D call. The V end lost 0 bases, the J end lost 5 bases, and 11 bases lay between the germline ends. The CDR3 extends over 15 amino acids. Germline assignment: CDR1 MGHDK and CDR2 SYGVNS. CDR3 DNA: TGTGCCAGCAGTGAATATGGTGGGAACCGAAACACCATATATTTT. As protein: CASSEYGGNRNTIYF.

The chain combines TRBV30 with TRBJ1-5; the D is unclear. V was shortened by 1 base and J by 0 bases, with 16 bases between the two germline ends. Germline assignment: CDR1 GTSNPN and CDR2 SVGIG (reference sequence). This CDR3 contains 17 residues. CDR3 protein: CAWSAGRTTYSNQPQHF. CDR3 sequence (DNA): TGTGCCTGGAGTGCGGGCCGGACCACCTATAGCAATCAGCCCCAGCATTTT.

Within the sample, this clone is large. The rearrangement joins TRBV7-2 to TRBJ1-2; TRBD1 matches at 7 bases. The CDR3 is 15 amino acids. Germline V gene data show CDR1 as SGHTA and CDR2 as FQGNSA. The V segment lost 0 bases and the J segment 0 bases; nucleotides outside the gene matches: 1. The CDR3 protein is CASSLARGPNYGYTF. For the CDR3, the DNA is TGTGCCAGCAGCTTAGCTAGGGGGCCTAACTATGGCTACACCTTC.

This clone turned up a few times. The V call is TRBV6-5, the J call TRBJ2-6; D gene unclear. The V end lost 6 bases, the J end lost 0 bases, and 0 bases lay between the germline ends. CDR3 length: 12 residues. Germline-derived CDR1 and CDR2 are MNHEY and SVGAGI. The CDR3 protein is CASSSGANVLTF. CDR3 coding DNA: TGTGCCAGCAGCTCTGGGGCCAACGTCCTGACTTTC.

This clone has just a few counts. V and J are TRBV6-8 and TRBJ1-2; 9 positions match TRBD1. Germline CDR1 MNHGY, CDR2 SAAAGT. CDR3 length: 13 residues. V was clipped by 7 bases and J by 3 bases; unmatched bases: 3. The CDR3: CASTRTGDYGYTF. The CDR3 DNA sequence: TGTGCCAGCACCCGGACAGGGGACTATGGCTACACCTTC.

By its share, this clone is hyperexpanded (1% or more). V usage is TRBV4-3 and J usage is TRBJ1-6; tentatively, D is TRBD1 (6 bases). The CDR3 has 15 residues. CDR1 and CDR2 from the germline V gene are LGHNA and YSLEER. The V and J ends lost 4 bases and 3 bases respectively, with 10 bases between them. The CDR3 DNA sequence: TGCGCCAGCAGCCGGGGGCGCGACTATAATTCACCCCTCCACTTT. Protein sequence: CASSRGRDYNSPLHF.

CDR3 DNA: TGTGCCAGCAGCTTAAATACTTACACTGAAGCTTTCTTT. As protein: CASSLNTYTEAFF. The genes are TRBV7-3 and TRBJ1-1; D is uncertain. V dropped 1 base and J dropped 3 bases, with 6 bases sitting between them. Germline CDR1 reads SGHTA; CDR2 reads FQGTGA. The CDR3 spans 13 residues.

The rearrangement uses TRBV6-6 and TRBJ1-4; no definite D call. V lost 6 bases and J 10 bases, leaving 18 bases between the germline ends. CDR1 and CDR2 (germline): MNHNY, SVGAGI (reference sequence). The CDR3 sequence is 14 residues long. The CDR3 DNA sequence: TGTGCCAGCAGCACCGACTATCTACGGCCAAAACTGTTTTTT. Translated, it gives CASSTDYLRPKLFF.

The J gene is TRBJ2-5, the V gene TRBV9; D not certain. The J call may be wrong; the DNA end is better matched by TRBJ2-7. The CDR3 runs to 14 residues. Germline lookup yields CDR1 SGDLS and CDR2 YYNGEE. CDR3 sequence reads: CASSVAGDTYEQYF. As DNA, the CDR3 is TGTGCCAGCAGCGTAGCTGGGGATACCTACGAGCAGTACTTC.